These T cell receptor beta chains were read from a single sample in a study of blood T cells in healthy people across ages. TCRdb recomputed calls from the 5' RACE reads with MiXCR, one row per CDR3 protein. The sample shows more than 1,400,000 distinct CDR3 sequences, roughly 40% of them seen only once. The sequenced sample was blood. These receptors were obtained from a woman under 30 in good health. Each CDR3 is given with its conserved first and last residue. D genes are given only for firm matches. Only part of the rows carry a size: once, few, many, or a class if the clone is expanded.

TRBV12-3/TRBV12-4	TRBJ2-3	few	-	TGTGCCAGCAGTCCCCCATTCCCGGATACGCAGTATTTT	CASSPPFPDTQYF
TRBV4-3	TRBJ2-7	-	-	TGCGCCAGCAGCCAAGCCCGGGACACCATCTACGAGCAGTACTTC	CASSQARDTIYEQYF
TRBV13	TRBJ2-7	many	TRBD1	TGTGCCAGCAGCCCTGGACAGGGACGGTCCTACGAGCAGTACTTC	CASSPGQGRSYEQYF
TRBV20-1	TRBJ2-3	-	TRBD2	TGCAGTGCTGATGCCGGGACTAGCGGTAGCGATACGCGGTATTTT	CSADAGTSGSDTRYF
TRBV15	TRBJ2-5	few	TRBD2	TGTGCCACCACCTCCGGGACTAGCTTTGAGACCCAGTACTTC	CATTSGTSFETQYF
TRBV6-1	TRBJ1-2	-	TRBD1	TGTGCCACCGGGCGATATACCGGGACAGGGAACTATGGCTACACCTTC	CATGRYTGTGNYGYTF
TRBV25-1	TRBJ1-1	-	-	TGTGCCAGCAGTGGTCATCTGGGGTTCACTGAAGCTTTCTTT	CASSGHLGFTEAFF
TRBV12-3/TRBV12-4	TRBJ1-5	few	TRBD1	TGTGCCAGCAGAGGACAGGACAATCAGCCCCAGCATTTT	CASRGQDNQPQHF
TRBV14	TRBJ1-2	-	TRBD1	TGTGCCAGCAGCCAGGATGGACAGGGGAACTATGGCTACACCTTC	CASSQDGQGNYGYTF
TRBV4-1	TRBJ2-3	few	TRBD2	TGCGCCAGCAGCCCCTCGGGACTAGCGGGAGGTTTAGGCACAGATACGCAGTATTTT	CASSPSGLAGGLGTDTQYF
TRBV7-2	TRBJ2-7	-	TRBD2	TGTGCCAGCAGCTTAGCTACTCGGCTAGCGGGAGGGAGGACGTACTCCTACGAGCAGTACTTC	CASSLATRLAGGRTYSYEQYF
TRBV12-3/TRBV12-4	TRBJ2-1	-	TRBD1	TGTGCCAGCACCTCCGGACAGGGGATGGGTGAGCAGTTCTTC	CASTSGQGMGEQFF
TRBV4-1	TRBJ2-7	few	TRBD2	TGCGCCAGCAGCCAAGATAGCGGGAATGCGGTTTACGAGCAGTACTTC	CASSQDSGNAVYEQYF
TRBV30	TRBJ2-1	-	-	TGTGCCTGGAATGTACAGGGTCCCTACAATGAGCAGTTCTTC	CAWNVQGPYNEQFF
TRBV27	TRBJ1-2	-	-	TGTGCCAGCAGTTTAGGCCCAGGGACCTACTATGGCTACACCTTC	CASSLGPGTYYGYTF
TRBV6-1	TRBJ1-1	once	-	TGTGCCAGCAGTGAAGCGGGAGTCTCCTACACTGAAGCTTTCTTT	CASSEAGVSYTEAFF